Detailed here is one TCR beta chain. For sorted subsets, about 190 ng DNA per replicate equaled about 30,000 T cell genomes. Source study methods: Junction-only immunoSEQ data arrived without quality scores, meaning filtering differed. Only in-frame clones appear in the TCRdb table, and some are missing; sequencing was by immunoSEQ multiplex PCR. V, J and clone size were drawn from that table, and D and trimming were deduced from the DNA. The sample comprises roughly 2 million clones, 90% to 96% of which are singletons, and approximately 0.13% rests with the top ten. Trimming took off 5 bases at V and 6 bases at J, with 10 bases between the two ends. CDR3 length equals 12 residues. CDR1 is SNHLY, CDR2 FYNNEI, per germline. The sample belongs to a study of shared clonotypes between healthy human individuals.

The sequence came from a man aged 18 to 35 in good health. This rearrangement joins TRBV2 to TRBJ1-1; D unclear. The sequencing sample was made of naive CD4+ T cells sorted from blood. Subset in this sample: CD45RA+ positively selected. The CDR3 reads CASSLNTAEAFF. Here the CDR3 DNA reads TGTGCCAGCAGTCTTAATACCGCTGAAGCTTTCTTT.